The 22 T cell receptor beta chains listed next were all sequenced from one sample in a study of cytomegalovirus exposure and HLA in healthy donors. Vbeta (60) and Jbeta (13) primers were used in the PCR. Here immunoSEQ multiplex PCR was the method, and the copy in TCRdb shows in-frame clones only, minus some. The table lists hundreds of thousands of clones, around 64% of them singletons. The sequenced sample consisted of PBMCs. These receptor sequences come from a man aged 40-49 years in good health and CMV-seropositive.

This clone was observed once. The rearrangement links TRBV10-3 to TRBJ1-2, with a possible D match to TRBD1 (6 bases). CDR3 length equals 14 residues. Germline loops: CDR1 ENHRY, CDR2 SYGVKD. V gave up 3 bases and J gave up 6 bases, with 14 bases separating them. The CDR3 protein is CAISEVPGGDGYTF. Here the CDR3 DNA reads TGTGCCATCAGTGAAGTCCCTGGGGGCGATGGCTACACCTTC.

The CDR3, as DNA: TGTGCCAGCAGACAGGGGAATAACTATGGCTACACCTTC. This translates into CASRQGNNYGYTF. The chain recombines TRBV7-2 with TRBJ1-2; 7 nucleotides line up with TRBD1. Germline V gives CDR1 SGHTA, CDR2 FQGNSA. The J segment lost 1 base and the V segment lost 6 bases, leaving 2 bases of the junction unmatched. The CDR3 has 13 amino acids.

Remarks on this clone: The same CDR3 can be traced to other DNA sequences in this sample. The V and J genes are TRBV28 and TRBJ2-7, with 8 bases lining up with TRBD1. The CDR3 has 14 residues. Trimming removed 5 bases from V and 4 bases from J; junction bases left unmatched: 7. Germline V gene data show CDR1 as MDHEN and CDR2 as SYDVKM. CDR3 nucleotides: TGTGCCAGCAGTCCCGGGACAGGCATTTACGAGCAGTACTTC. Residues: CASSPGTGIYEQYF.

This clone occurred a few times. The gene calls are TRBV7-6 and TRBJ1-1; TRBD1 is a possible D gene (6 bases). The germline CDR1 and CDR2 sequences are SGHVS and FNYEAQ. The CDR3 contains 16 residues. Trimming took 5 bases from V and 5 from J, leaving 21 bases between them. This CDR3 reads CASSHRYRERGTEAFF. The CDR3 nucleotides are TGTGCCAGCAGCCATCGTTACAGGGAGAGAGGTACTGAAGCTTTCTTT.

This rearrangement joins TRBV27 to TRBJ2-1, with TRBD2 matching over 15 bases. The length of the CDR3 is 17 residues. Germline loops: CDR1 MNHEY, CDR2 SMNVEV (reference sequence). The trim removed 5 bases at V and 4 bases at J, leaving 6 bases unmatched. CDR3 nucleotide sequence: TGTGCCAGCAGTACCTGGACTAGCGGGGGGGATTACAATGAGCAGTTCTTC. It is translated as CASSTWTSGGDYNEQFF.

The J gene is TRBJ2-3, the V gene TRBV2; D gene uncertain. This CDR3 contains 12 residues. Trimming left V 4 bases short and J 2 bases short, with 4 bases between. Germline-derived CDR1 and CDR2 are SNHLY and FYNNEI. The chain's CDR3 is CASSVNTDTQYF. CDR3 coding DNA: TGTGCCAGCAGTGTAAACACAGATACGCAGTATTTT.

Written as DNA, the CDR3 is TGTGCCAGTAGCAGAGGGCAAGAGACCCAGTACTTC. It yields the protein CASSRGQETQYF. V and J are TRBV19 and TRBJ2-5, with a weak D call TRBD2 (5 bases). This CDR3 comprises 12 residues. V dropped 6 bases and J dropped 2 bases, with 7 bases sitting between them. Per germline, CDR1 LNHDA and CDR2 SQIVND (reference sequence).

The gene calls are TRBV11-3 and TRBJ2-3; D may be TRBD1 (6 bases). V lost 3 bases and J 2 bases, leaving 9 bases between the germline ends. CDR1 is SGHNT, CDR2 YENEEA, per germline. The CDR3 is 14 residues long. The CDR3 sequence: CASSLGHPTDTQYF. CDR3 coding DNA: TGTGCCAGCAGCTTGGGACACCCCACAGATACGCAGTATTTT.

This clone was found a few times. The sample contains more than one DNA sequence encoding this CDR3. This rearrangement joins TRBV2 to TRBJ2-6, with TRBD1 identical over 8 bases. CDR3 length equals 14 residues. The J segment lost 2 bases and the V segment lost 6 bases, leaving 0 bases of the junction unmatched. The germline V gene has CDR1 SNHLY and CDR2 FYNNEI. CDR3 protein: CASRQGAGANVLTF. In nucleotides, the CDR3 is TGTGCCAGCAGACAGGGGGCTGGGGCCAACGTCCTGACTTTC.

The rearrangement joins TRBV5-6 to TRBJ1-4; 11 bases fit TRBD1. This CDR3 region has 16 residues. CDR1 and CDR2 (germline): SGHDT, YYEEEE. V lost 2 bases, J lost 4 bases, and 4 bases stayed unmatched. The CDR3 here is CASSFGTGGFNEKLFF. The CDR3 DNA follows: TGTGCCAGCAGCTTTGGGACAGGGGGTTTTAATGAAAAACTGTTTTTT. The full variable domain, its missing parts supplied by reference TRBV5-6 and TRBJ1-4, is DAGVTQSPTHLIKTRGQQVTLRCSPKSGHDTVSWYQQALGQGPQFIFQYYEEEERQRGNFPDRFSGHQFPNYSSELNVNALLLGDSALYLCASSFGTGGFNEKLFFGSGTQLSVL.

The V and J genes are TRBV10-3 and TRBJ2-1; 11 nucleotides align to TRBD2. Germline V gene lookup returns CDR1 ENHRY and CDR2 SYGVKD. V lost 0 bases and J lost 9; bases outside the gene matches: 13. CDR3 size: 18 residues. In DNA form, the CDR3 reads TGTGCCATCAGTGAGTCGACTCGGATAGCGGGGGGGCCTGGTGAGCAGTTCTTC. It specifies CAISESTRIAGGPGEQFF.

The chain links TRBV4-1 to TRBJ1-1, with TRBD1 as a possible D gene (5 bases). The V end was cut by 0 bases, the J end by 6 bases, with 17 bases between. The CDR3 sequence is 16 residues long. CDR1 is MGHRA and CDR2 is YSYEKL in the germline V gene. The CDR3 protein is CASSQDQARPGAEAFF. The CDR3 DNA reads TGCGCCAGCAGCCAAGATCAAGCACGGCCGGGGGCTGAAGCTTTCTTT.

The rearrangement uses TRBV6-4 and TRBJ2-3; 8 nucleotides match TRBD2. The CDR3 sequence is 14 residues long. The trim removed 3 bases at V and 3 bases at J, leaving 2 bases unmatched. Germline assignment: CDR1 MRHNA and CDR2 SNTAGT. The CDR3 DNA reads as TGTGCCAGCAGTGAGCGGGGGGAAACAGATACGCAGTATTTT. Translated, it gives CASSERGETDTQYF.

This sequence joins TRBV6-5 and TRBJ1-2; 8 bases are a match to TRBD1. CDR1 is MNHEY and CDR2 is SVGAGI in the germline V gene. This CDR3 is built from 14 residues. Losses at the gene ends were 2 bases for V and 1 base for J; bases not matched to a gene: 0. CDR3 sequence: CASSYTGGNYGYTF. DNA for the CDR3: TGTGCCAGCAGTTACACAGGGGGTAACTATGGCTACACCTTC.

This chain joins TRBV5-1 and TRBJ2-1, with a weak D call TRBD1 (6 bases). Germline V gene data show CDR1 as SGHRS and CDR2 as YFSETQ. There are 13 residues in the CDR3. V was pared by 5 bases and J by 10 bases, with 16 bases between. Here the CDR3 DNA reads TGCGCCAGCAGTTGGGCAGGGGTTCAGGAGCAGTTCTTC. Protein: CASSWAGVQEQFF.

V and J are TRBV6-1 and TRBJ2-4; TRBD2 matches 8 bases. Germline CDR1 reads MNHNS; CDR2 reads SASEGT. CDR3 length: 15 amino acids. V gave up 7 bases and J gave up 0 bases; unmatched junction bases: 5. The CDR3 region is CASNSGELAKNIQYF. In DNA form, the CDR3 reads TGTGCCAGCAATAGCGGGGAGCTAGCCAAAAACATTCAGTACTTC.

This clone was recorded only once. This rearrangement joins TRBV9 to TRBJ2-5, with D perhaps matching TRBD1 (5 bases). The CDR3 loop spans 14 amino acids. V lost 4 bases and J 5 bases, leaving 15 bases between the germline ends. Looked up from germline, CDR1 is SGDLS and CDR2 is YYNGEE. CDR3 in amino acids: CASSSSRVGETQYF. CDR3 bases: TGTGCCAGCAGCTCAAGCAGGGTGGGCGAGACCCAGTACTTC.

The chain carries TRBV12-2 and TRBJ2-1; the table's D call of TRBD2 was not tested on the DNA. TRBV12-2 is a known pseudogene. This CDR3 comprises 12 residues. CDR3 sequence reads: CASRSRYNEQFF. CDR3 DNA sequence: TGTGCAAGTCGGAGCCGTTACAATGAGCAGTTCTTC.

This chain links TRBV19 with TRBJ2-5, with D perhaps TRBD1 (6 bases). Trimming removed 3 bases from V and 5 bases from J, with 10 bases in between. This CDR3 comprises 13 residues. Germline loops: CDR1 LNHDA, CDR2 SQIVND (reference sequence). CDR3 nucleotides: TGTGCCAGTAGTATCAACAGGGAGGAGACCCAGTACTTC. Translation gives CASSINREETQYF.

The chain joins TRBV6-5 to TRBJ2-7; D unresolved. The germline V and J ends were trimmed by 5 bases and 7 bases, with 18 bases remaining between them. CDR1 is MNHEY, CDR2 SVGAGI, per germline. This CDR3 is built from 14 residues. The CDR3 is CASSRTELVGEQYF. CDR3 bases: TGTGCCAGCAGTCGTACAGAGTTAGTAGGAGAGCAGTACTTC.

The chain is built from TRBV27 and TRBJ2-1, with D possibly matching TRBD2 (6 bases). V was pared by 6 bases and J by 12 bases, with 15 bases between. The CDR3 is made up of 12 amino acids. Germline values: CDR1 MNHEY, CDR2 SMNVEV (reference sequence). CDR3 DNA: TGTGCCAGCAGGCCGACTGGGGGAGGGCAGTTCTTC. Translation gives CASRPTGGGQFF.

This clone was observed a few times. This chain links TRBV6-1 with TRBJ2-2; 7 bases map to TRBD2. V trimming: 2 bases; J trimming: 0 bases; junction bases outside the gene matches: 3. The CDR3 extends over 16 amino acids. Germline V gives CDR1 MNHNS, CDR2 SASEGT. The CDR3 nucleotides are TGTGCCAGCAGTGAACTGGCGGGGGCGAACACCGGGGAGCTGTTTTTT. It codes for CASSELAGANTGELFF.